A single sample is the source of the 5 T cell receptor beta chains below, sequenced in a study of cytotoxic CD8 clonotypes in ibrutinib-treated CLL. Only in-frame clones appear in the TCRdb table, and some are missing; sequencing was by immunoSEQ multiplex PCR. The sample includes roughly 250,000 clones, 70% of them seen just once. Source: PBMCs, taken after 24 months of ibrutinib treatment. The receptor set was obtained from a human donor with chronic lymphocytic leukemia.

The V call is TRBV27, the J call TRBJ1-2, with a weak D call TRBD1 (5 bases). The CDR3 contains 14 residues. Per the germline V gene, CDR1 is MNHEY and CDR2 is SMNVEV (reference sequence). V was shortened by 2 bases and J by 4 bases, with 11 bases between the two germline ends. The CDR3 reads CASSLRGGGYGYTF. The DNA of the CDR3 is TGTGCCAGCAGTTTACGTGGGGGAGGCTATGGCTACACCTTC.

The V and J genes are TRBV2 and TRBJ2-1, with D maybe TRBD1 (6 bases). CDR3 size: 13 residues. Trimming shortened V by 6 bases and J by 9 bases, and 15 bases separated the two germline ends. Per the germline V gene, CDR1 is SNHLY and CDR2 is FYNNEI. This CDR3 is CASRWDKTGEQFF. DNA for the CDR3: TGTGCCAGCAGATGGGACAAGACGGGTGAGCAGTTCTTC.

The genes are TRBV19 and TRBJ2-7, with D possibly TRBD2 on 6 matching bases. V lost 4 bases and J 1 base, leaving 14 bases between the germline ends. This CDR3 has 15 residues. CDR1 and CDR2 from the germline V gene are LNHDA and SQIVND (reference sequence). CDR3 loop: CASSTSREWSYEQYF. The CDR3 DNA reads as TGTGCCAGTAGTACAAGCCGGGAGTGGTCCTACGAGCAGTACTTC.

The V and J genes are TRBV4-1 and TRBJ2-2; D gene ambiguous. The length of the CDR3 is 17 residues. The V end was cut by 0 bases, the J end by 1 base, with 12 bases between. The germline V gene encodes CDR1 MGHRA and CDR2 YSYEKL. The CDR3, as DNA: TGCGCCAGCAGCCAAGACTGGAGACTGAAGAACACCGGGGAGCTGTTTTTT. It is translated as CASSQDWRLKNTGELFF.

This chain uses TRBV29-1 with TRBJ2-7; no clear D gene. The CDR3 is 14 amino acids. The germline V gene has CDR1 SQVTM and CDR2 ANQGSEA. V shed 3 bases and J shed 2 bases, with 14 bases lying between them. CDR3 in amino acids: CSVELSAFPYEQYF. The CDR3 DNA reads TGCAGCGTTGAGTTGTCAGCGTTCCCCTACGAGCAGTACTTC.